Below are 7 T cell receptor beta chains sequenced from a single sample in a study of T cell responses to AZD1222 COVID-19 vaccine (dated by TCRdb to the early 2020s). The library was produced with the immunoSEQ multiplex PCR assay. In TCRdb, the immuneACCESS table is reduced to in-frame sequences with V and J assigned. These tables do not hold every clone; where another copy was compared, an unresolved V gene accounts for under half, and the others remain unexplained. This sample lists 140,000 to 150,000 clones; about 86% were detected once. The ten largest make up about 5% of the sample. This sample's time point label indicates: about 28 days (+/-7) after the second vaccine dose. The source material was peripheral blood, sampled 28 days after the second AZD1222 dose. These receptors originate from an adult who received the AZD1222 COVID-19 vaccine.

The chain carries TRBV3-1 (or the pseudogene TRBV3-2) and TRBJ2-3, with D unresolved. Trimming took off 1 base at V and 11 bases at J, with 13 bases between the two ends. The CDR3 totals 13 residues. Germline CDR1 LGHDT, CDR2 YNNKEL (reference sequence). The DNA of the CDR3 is TGTGCCAGCAGCCAAGGGCCCCTAGTAGGGCAGTATTTT. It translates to CASSQGPLVGQYF.

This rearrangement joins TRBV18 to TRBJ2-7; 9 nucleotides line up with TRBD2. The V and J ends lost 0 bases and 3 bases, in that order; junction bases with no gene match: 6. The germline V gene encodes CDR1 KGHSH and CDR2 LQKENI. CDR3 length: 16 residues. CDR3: CASSPPGGGAVYEQYF. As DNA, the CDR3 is TGTGCCAGCTCACCACCGGGCGGGGGGGCGGTCTACGAGCAGTACTTC.

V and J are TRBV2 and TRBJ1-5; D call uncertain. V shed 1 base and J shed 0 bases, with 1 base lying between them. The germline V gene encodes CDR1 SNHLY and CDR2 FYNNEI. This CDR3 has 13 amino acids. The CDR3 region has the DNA TGTGCCAGCAGTGAAGGTAGCAATCAGCCCCAGCATTTT. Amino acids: CASSEGSNQPQHF.

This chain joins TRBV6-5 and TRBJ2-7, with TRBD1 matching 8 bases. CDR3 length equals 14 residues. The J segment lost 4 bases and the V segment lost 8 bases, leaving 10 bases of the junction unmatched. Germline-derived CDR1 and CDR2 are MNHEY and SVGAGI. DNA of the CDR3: TGTGCCAGCCGAGAGGCAGGGGGCACGTACGAGCAGTACTTC. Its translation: CASREAGGTYEQYF.

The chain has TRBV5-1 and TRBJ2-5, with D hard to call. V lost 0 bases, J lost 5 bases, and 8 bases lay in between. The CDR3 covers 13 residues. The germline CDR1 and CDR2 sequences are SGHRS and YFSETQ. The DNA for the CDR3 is TGCGCCAGCAGCTTGGAGTGGTATGAGACCCAGTACTTC. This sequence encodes CASSLEWYETQYF.

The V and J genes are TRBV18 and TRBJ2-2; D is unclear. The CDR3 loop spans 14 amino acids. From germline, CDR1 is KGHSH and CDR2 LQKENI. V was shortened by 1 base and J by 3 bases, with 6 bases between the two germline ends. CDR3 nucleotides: TGTGCCAGCTCACCACGGCAGGACACCGGGGAGCTGTTTTTT. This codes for CASSPRQDTGELFF.

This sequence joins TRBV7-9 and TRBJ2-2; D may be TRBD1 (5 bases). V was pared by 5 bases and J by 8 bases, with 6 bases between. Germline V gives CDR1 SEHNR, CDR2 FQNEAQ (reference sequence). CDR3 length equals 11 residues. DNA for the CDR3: TGTGCCAGCAGCCCAGGGGGGGAGCTGTTTTTT. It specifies CASSPGGELFF.